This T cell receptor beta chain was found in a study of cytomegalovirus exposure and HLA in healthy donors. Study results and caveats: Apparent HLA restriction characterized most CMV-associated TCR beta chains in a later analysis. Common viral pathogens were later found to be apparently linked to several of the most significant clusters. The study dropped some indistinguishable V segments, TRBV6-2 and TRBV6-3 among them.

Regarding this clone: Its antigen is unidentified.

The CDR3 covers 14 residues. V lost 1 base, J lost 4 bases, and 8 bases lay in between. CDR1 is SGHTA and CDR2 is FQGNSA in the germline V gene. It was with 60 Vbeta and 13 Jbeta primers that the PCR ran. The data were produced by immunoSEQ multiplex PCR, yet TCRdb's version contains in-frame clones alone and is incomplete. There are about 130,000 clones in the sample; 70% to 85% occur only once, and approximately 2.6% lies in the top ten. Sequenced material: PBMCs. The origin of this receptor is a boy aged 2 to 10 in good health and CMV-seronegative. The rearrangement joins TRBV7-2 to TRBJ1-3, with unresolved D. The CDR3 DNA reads TGTGCCAGCAGCTTAGACCCCACAGGAAACACCATATATTTT. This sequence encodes CASSLDPTGNTIYF.